This TCR beta chain is from a study of shared clonotypes between healthy human individuals. For this clone: Other DNA sequences in the sample encode the same CDR3.

This CDR3 contains 12 residues. Germline V gene lookup returns CDR1 SGHTA and CDR2 FQGNSA. The V end lost 5 bases, the J end lost 7 bases, and 9 bases lay between the germline ends. Generated by immunoSEQ multiplex PCR, the TCRdb table keeps only in-frame clones and is missing some. Among 1.5 million to 1.9 million clones listed, approximately 98% were seen once. The clonotype originates from a man between 25 and 39 years old in good health. The chain employs TRBV7-2 and TRBJ2-1, with a possible D match to TRBD1 (5 bases). Material for sequencing was naive CD4+ T cells sorted from blood. Specified subset: CD45RA+ positively selected. CDR3 in DNA: TGTGCCAGCAGCCCCCAGGGAAATGAGCAGTTCTTC. Encoded protein: CASSPQGNEQFF.